A selection of T cell receptor beta chains follows, all from one sample in a study of OX40 agonist ivuxolimab in advanced cancers. Libraries were prepared by immunoSEQ multiplex PCR; TCRdb keeps only in-frame clonotypes and omits some of them. The table includes more than 75,000 clones, approximately 90% detected once. Source: CD4+ or CD8+ T cells sorted from blood, taken in a trial of the OX40 agonist ivuxolimab. The receptors were sampled from an adult with an advanced solid tumor such as melanoma, head and neck, liver or kidney cancer. Each CDR3 is given with its conserved first and last residue.

CDR3 protein,V gene,J gene,CDR3 length
CASSSHLGDTDTQYF,TRBV6-6,TRBJ2-3,15
CASRGLTVGTEAFF,TRBV2,TRBJ1-1,14
CASSSQGGETQYF,TRBV27,TRBJ2-5,13
CASRGDTYSYEQYF,TRBV6-1,TRBJ2-7,14
CAIRTGGGLGNTIYF,TRBV10-3,TRBJ1-3,15
CASSMSRQVGDTQYF,TRBV19,TRBJ2-3,15
CASSELEGGLHTF,TRBV18,TRBJ1-2,13
CASSDGLAGVRSYEQYF,TRBV7-2,TRBJ2-7,17
CASSVARGGYSGELFF,TRBV9,TRBJ2-2,16
CASSILGIQYF,TRBV19,TRBJ2-4,11
CAWSPGFTPGNTIYF,TRBV30,TRBJ1-3,15
CASSSLASDTQYF,TRBV27,TRBJ2-3,13
CATSRMSSGMGSTDTQYF,TRBV15,TRBJ2-3,18
CASSARGGLAGVNEQFF,TRBV6-1,TRBJ2-1,17
CASSLNSGLPREQFF,TRBV28,TRBJ2-1,15
CASAFGSVVETQYF,TRBV7-9,TRBJ2-5,14
CASSSASGRAADTQYF,TRBV11-3,TRBJ2-3,16
CASSLVLAGVISGANVLTF,TRBV4-3,TRBJ2-6,19
CASSFGLVSADTQYF,TRBV5-8,TRBJ2-3,15
CASSPNTLATGRTGTTEAFF,TRBV18,TRBJ1-1,20
CASSPGQSSSYNEQFF,TRBV7-9,TRBJ2-1,16
CASSSRVWTSAYNEQFF,TRBV7-9,TRBJ2-1,17
CASSRRESADEQYF,TRBV11-3,TRBJ2-7,14